This TCR beta chain was recovered during a study of T-cell reconstitution after alpha-beta-depleted transplantation in children. The CDR3 is 15 amino acids. V was pared by 2 bases and J by 0 bases, with 8 bases between. Germline V gene lookup returns CDR1 SGHAT and CDR2 FQNNGV. A TCRbeta library incorporating unique molecular identifiers was prepared. TCRdb reanalysed the PCR reads using MiXCR and keeps one entry per CDR3 protein. The table lists around 500,000 distinct CDR3 sequences, around 13% of them singletons. This clonotype was sampled from a human donor who donated a stem cell graft to a child with combined immunodeficiency. Material: PBMCs from the stem cell graft donor, obtained from the stem cell graft. This chain links TRBV11-2 with TRBJ1-3; D not certain. The CDR3 region is CASSLSQFSGNTIYF. In nucleotides, the CDR3 is TGTGCCAGCAGCTTATCCCAATTCTCTGGAAACACCATATATTTT.